The rows below give T cell receptor beta chains drawn from one sample of a study of shared clonotypes between healthy human individuals. Some clones are missing from TCRdb's copy, which holds only in-frame ones; the method was immunoSEQ multiplex PCR. The sample holds 2,500,000 or so clones; roughly 92% are singletons and the top ten take 0.13% to 0.15%. The sequenced sample consisted of naive CD4+ T cells sorted from blood. Receptor source: a man aged 18 to 29 in good health. Each CDR3 is given with its conserved first and last residue.

CDR3aa | v_gene
CASSDDSPYEQYF | TRBV7-2
CASSLALAFSTDTQYF | TRBV7-9
CASTGSYEQYF | TRBV6-6
CAERGLTTTLRREQYF | TRBV5-6
CASRKSSYNEQFF | TRBV6-1
CASSPMVDRVPDTQYF | TRBV18
CASSGQTRNTGELFF | TRBV19
CASTSGRVDNSPLHF | TRBV6-1
CASSVAGGKSYEQYF | TRBV9
CASTPRTGVPMGEQYF | TRBV28
CASSRGTGLYNEQFF | TRBV18
CASSSRDGNQPQHF | TRBV7-2
CASSLGLAYEQYF | TRBV7-8
CASSVLATSYNEQFF | TRBV2
CASRHTGHEQYF | TRBV11-2
CASSRGGWTPNWDTEAFF | TRBV4-1
CASSFGLMGDSPLHF | TRBV7-6
CASSTGANTGELFF | TRBV5-1
CASSPDGINQPQHF | TRBV18
CASRRFRGSMETQYF | TRBV2
CASSLGRATNQPQHF | TRBV7-2
CASSWTGTNYGYTF | TRBV5-4
CASSLSIIWKGAQYF | TRBV27
CAWIKHPSYEQYF | TRBV30
CASSLTGVIGELFF | TRBV7-3
CASSLGRDNEKLFF | TRBV19
CASSPEGGAGNEQFF | TRBV7-6
CASSQTRDRQVFNEQFF | TRBV4-1
CASSPDIGAQNTEAFF | TRBV5-4
CASSDPTDKKETQYF | TRBV25-1
CSVEGRLTNYGYTF | TRBV29-1
CASSSSGGPGTQYF | TRBV7-8
CASTQGQSYEQYF | TRBV28
CASSSGPDREQFF | TRBV6-6
CASSFSGSNTGELFF | TRBV7-8
CASSYRDRSNQPQHF | TRBV5-6
CASSPRDEPIYGYTF | TRBV9
CASSMTSSYNSPLHF | TRBV2
CASSISGRTNTGELFF | TRBV19
CASRLQGGEQYF | TRBV28
CASSIDTDNQPQHF | TRBV19